One sample yielded the 16 T cell receptor beta chains listed below, sequenced in a study of T cell changes during pregnancy in multiple sclerosis. Produced via immunoSEQ multiplex PCR; TCRdb's table is partial and in-frame only. The data show about 28,000 clones, around 90% seen once. Sequencing used CD4+ T cells from peripheral blood mononuclear cells, obtained in the first trimester of pregnancy. The origin of the receptors is a female donor in good health, enrolled as a control in a pregnancy study.

This CDR3 reads CASSPTSDIEQFF. The CDR3, as DNA: TGTGCCAGCTCACCCACTAGCGACATTGAGCAGTTCTTC. The chain couples TRBV18 to TRBJ2-1; 7 bases map to TRBD2. The V gene's germline CDR1 is KGHSH and CDR2 LQKENI. V shed 3 bases, J shed 9 bases, and the junction held 5 bases outside the gene matches. This CDR3 region has 13 residues.

The V gene is TRBV5-1, the J gene TRBJ1-2, with 7 bases identical to TRBD1. The CDR3 has 14 amino acids. V was pared by 3 bases and J by 4 bases, with 6 bases of the junction left unmatched. CDR1 is SGHRS and CDR2 is YFSETQ in the germline V gene. CDR3 DNA sequence: TGCGCCAGCAGCTCCCCCGGGACAGTCTATGGCTACACCTTC. This translates into CASSSPGTVYGYTF.

The chain employs TRBV7-3 and TRBJ2-3, with 10 bases that match TRBD2. This CDR3 has 16 residues. Per the germline V gene, CDR1 is SGHTA and CDR2 is FQGTGA. The V segment lost 2 bases and the J segment 4 bases; nucleotides outside the gene matches: 6. The chain's CDR3 is CASSLGLAGVSDTQYF. The CDR3 DNA follows: TGTGCCAGCAGCTTAGGCCTAGCGGGAGTCTCAGATACGCAGTATTTT.

This chain joins TRBV30 and TRBJ2-1, with 9 nucleotides matching TRBD2. Germline V gene lookup returns CDR1 GTSNPN and CDR2 SVGIG (reference sequence). The CDR3 is made up of 17 amino acids. After removal of 1 base from V and 0 bases from J, the junction contained 7 bases not matched to a gene. CDR3 bases: TGTGCCTGGAGTGGAGCGGGGGGTACGCTCTCCTACAATGAGCAGTTCTTC. It codes for CAWSGAGGTLSYNEQFF.

The genes are TRBV19 and TRBJ2-4; D may be TRBD2 (7 bases). The V and J ends lost 3 bases and 2 bases respectively, with 11 bases between them. This CDR3 is 15 amino acids long. Germline lookup yields CDR1 LNHDA and CDR2 SQIVND (reference sequence). CDR3: CASSIGGQTKNIQYF. The CDR3 region has the DNA TGTGCCAGTAGTATCGGGGGGCAGACCAAAAACATTCAGTACTTC.

The chain has TRBV28 and TRBJ2-5; maybe TRBD2 (5 bases). The length of the CDR3 is 12 residues. Germline values: CDR1 MDHEN, CDR2 SYDVKM. V lost 7 bases and J 2 bases, leaving 8 bases between the germline ends. CDR3 bases: TGTGCCAGCAAAGGCGGGCAAGAGACCCAGTACTTC. Its protein is CASKGGQETQYF.

The gene calls are TRBV6-1 and TRBJ2-7; D remains unclear. CDR1 is MNHNS, CDR2 SASEGT, per germline. The CDR3 length is 12 residues. The V end lost 5 bases, the J end lost 3 bases, and 8 bases lay between the germline ends. The CDR3 nucleotides read TGTGCCAGCAGTCCGTTAAACTACGAGCAGTACTTC. This translates into CASSPLNYEQYF.

The chain recombines TRBV7-2 with TRBJ2-4; 8 nucleotides align to TRBD2. This CDR3 is built from 17 residues. The V and J ends lost 5 bases and 0 bases, in that order; junction bases with no gene match: 9. The V gene's germline CDR1 is SGHTA and CDR2 FQGNSA. CDR3 region: CASSPRTAGGAKNIQYF. DNA for the CDR3: TGTGCCAGCAGCCCCCGGACGGCGGGAGGAGCCAAAAACATTCAGTACTTC.

This clone has a handful of counts. The chain combines TRBV29-1 with TRBJ1-1; no firm D call. V was trimmed by 4 bases and J by 6 bases, leaving 18 bases between them. The germline V gene encodes CDR1 SQVTM and CDR2 ANQGSEA. CDR3 size: 14 residues. The CDR3 DNA is TGCAGCGTTGCGGAAGGGAGCTCGGGTTCTGAAGCTTTCTTT. Its protein product is CSVAEGSSGSEAFF.

This chain links TRBV28 with TRBJ1-5; no definite D call. The CDR3 has 12 residues. CDR1 and CDR2 (germline): MDHEN, SYDVKM. V was clipped by 6 bases and J by 5 bases, with 8 bases between them. The CDR3: CASRYRDQPQHF. The CDR3, as DNA: TGTGCCAGCAGGTACCGGGATCAGCCCCAGCATTTT.

J is TRBJ2-5 and V is TRBV6-5; the D is unclear. Trimming removed 6 bases from V and 3 bases from J, with 5 bases in between. In germline, CDR1 is MNHEY, CDR2 SVGAGI. The CDR3 extends over 11 amino acids. This CDR3 reads CASRNKETQYF. CDR3 DNA sequence: TGTGCCAGCAGGAACAAAGAGACCCAGTACTTC.

The genes are TRBV6-1 and TRBJ1-5; D is ambiguous. The CDR3 contains 17 residues. V gave up 0 bases and J gave up 1 base, with 13 bases separating them. Germline CDR1 and CDR2: MNHNS and SASEGT. CDR3 amino acids: CASSEAHSRRSNQPQHF. CDR3 in DNA: TGTGCCAGCAGTGAAGCGCACAGTCGGAGGAGCAATCAGCCCCAGCATTTT.

The chain recombines TRBV4-2 with TRBJ1-1, with 7 bases matching TRBD1. The CDR3 contains 16 residues. Germline loops: CDR1 LGHNA, CDR2 YNFKEQ. V shed 5 bases, J shed 5 bases, and the junction held 14 bases outside the gene matches. The CDR3 protein is CASSSSQGRSGTEAFF. The CDR3 bases are TGTGCCAGCAGCTCATCACAGGGGAGGTCTGGAACTGAAGCTTTCTTT.

The V and J genes are TRBV7-2 and TRBJ2-1; 15 nucleotides line up with TRBD2. CDR1 is SGHTA, CDR2 FQGNSA, per germline. The ends lost 3 bases at V and 9 bases at J; junction bases unmatched: 0. This CDR3 is 14 amino acids long. The CDR3 here is CASSLGLAGGEQFF. Here the CDR3 DNA reads TGTGCCAGCAGCTTGGGACTAGCGGGAGGTGAGCAGTTCTTC.

The rearrangement uses TRBV7-6 and TRBJ1-4; TRBD1 might be the D (5 bases). V shed 4 bases and J shed 11 bases, with 14 bases lying between them. The CDR3 length is 13 residues. Germline CDR1 is SGHVS and CDR2 is FNYEAQ. This CDR3 is CASSSTPGEKLFF. The CDR3 DNA follows: TGTGCCAGCAGCTCGACACCGGGGGAGAAACTGTTTTTT. Full variable domain (missing parts from reference TRBV7-6 and TRBJ1-4): GAGVSQSPRYKVTKRGQDVALRCDPISGHVSLYWYRQALGQGPEFLTYFNYEAQQDKSGLPNDRFSAERPEGSISTLTIQRTEQRDSAMYRCASSSTPGEKLFFGSGTQLSVL.

The rearrangement links TRBV19 to TRBJ2-3; D is perhaps TRBD2 (6 bases). The CDR3 is 15 residues long. Germline CDR1 is LNHDA and CDR2 is SQIVND (reference sequence). V shed 3 bases and J shed 0 bases, with 10 bases lying between them. The CDR3: CASSIIGGSTDTQYF. CDR3 nucleotide sequence: TGTGCCAGTAGTATCATCGGGGGAAGCACAGATACGCAGTATTTT.